Presented here are 25 T cell receptor beta chains from one specimen sequenced in a study of T cells in localized non-small cell lung cancer. Sequencing was performed with immunoSEQ multiplex PCR; in TCRdb, only in-frame clones are kept and a portion is missing. The table has around 40,000 clones, approximately 84% seen once. Here the sequenced sample was peripheral blood, taken before any cancer treatment. The receptor source for this set is a man between 35 and 75 years old with stage I lung adenocarcinoma.

J is TRBJ2-3 and V is TRBV25-1; D gene uncertain. The ends were cut back, 2 bases at V and 3 bases at J, with 15 bases in the middle. This CDR3 is built from 16 residues. Germline V gene data show CDR1 as MGHDK and CDR2 as SYGVNS. CDR3: CASSEPTESRTDTQYF. CDR3 coding DNA: TGTGCCAGCAGTGAACCGACGGAATCTAGGACAGATACGCAGTATTTT.

This clone was picked up one time. The rearrangement links TRBV7-9 to TRBJ2-7; TRBD2 matches 11 bases. The CDR3 extends over 15 amino acids. The V gene end was trimmed by 0 bases and the J gene end by 6 bases; junction bases not matched to a gene: 4. Germline lookup yields CDR1 SEHNR and CDR2 FQNEAQ (reference sequence). CDR3 in DNA: TGTGCCAGCAGCTTAGCCCTAGCGGGAGGCTCCGAGCAGTACTTC. It specifies CASSLALAGGSEQYF.

This sequence joins TRBV20-1 and TRBJ1-5, with D perhaps TRBD1 (5 bases). CDR1 and CDR2 from the germline V gene are DFQATT and SNEGSKA (reference sequence). The CDR3 covers 9 residues. As DNA, the CDR3 is TGCAGCGCCGGGGCCTTATTGCATTTT. This gives the protein CSAGALLHF.

In its sample, this clone was seen once. V is TRBV28 and J is TRBJ2-7; possible D gene TRBD1, 5 bases. V dropped 5 bases and J dropped 2 bases, with 16 bases sitting between them. The CDR3 sequence is 15 residues long. Germline assignment: CDR1 MDHEN and CDR2 SYDVKM. This CDR3 is CASSPSAGWPYEQYF. The DNA of the CDR3 is TGTGCCAGCAGTCCGTCGGCAGGGTGGCCCTACGAGCAGTACTTC.

This chain joins TRBV20-1 and TRBJ1-2; D possibly corresponds to TRBD1 (5 bases). The V end was cut by 6 bases, the J end by 11 bases, with 16 bases between. Germline CDR1 and CDR2: DFQATT and SNEGSKA (reference sequence). CDR3 length equals 11 residues. CDR3 protein: CSAGDHRGYTF. The CDR3 bases are TGCAGTGCGGGGGACCATCGAGGGTACACCTTC.

This sequence joins TRBV5-6 and TRBJ2-5; D not resolved. Per germline, CDR1 SGHDT and CDR2 YYEEEE. Trimming took off 5 bases at V and 1 base at J, with 6 bases between the two ends. The CDR3 is 12 residues long. In DNA form, the CDR3 reads TGTGCCAGCAGATTCGGCCAAGAGACCCAGTACTTC. It is translated as CASRFGQETQYF.

The rearrangement joins TRBV28 to TRBJ2-7; D not certain. Trimming took off 4 bases at V and 0 bases at J, with 16 bases between the two ends. The CDR3 runs to 16 residues. Germline V CDR1 and CDR2: MDHEN, SYDVKM. CDR3 loop: CASSSIWADFSYEQYF. The CDR3 DNA reads TGTGCCAGCAGTTCCATCTGGGCAGACTTCTCCTACGAGCAGTACTTC.

This rearrangement joins TRBV6-5 to TRBJ2-3; the match to TRBD2 covers 11 bases. Germline V lookup: CDR1 MNHEY, CDR2 SVGAGI. After removal of 7 bases from V and 0 bases from J, the junction contained 3 bases not matched to a gene. This CDR3 region has 15 residues. The CDR3 region has the DNA TGTGCCAGCATGTTAGCGGGAGGGAGCACAGATACGCAGTATTTT. This encodes CASMLAGGSTDTQYF.

The chain combines TRBV2 with TRBJ2-7, with 11 positions matching TRBD2. V lost 2 bases and J lost 2; bases outside the gene matches: 2. From germline, CDR1 is SNHLY and CDR2 FYNNEI. The CDR3 covers 15 residues. In nucleotides, the CDR3 is TGTGCCAGCAGTGAATTGACTAGCGGGGCCTACGAGCAGTACTTC. Translating gives CASSELTSGAYEQYF.

This chain uses TRBV4-1 with TRBJ2-7; 9 bases agree with TRBD1. CDR1 and CDR2 from the germline V gene are MGHRA and YSYEKL. V gave up 8 bases and J gave up 5 bases; unmatched junction bases: 10. CDR3 size: 14 residues. DNA for the CDR3: TGCGCCAGCGGTACAGGGGGCGCTTTCAACGAGCAGTACTTC. It translates to CASGTGGAFNEQYF.

The chain carries TRBV4-2 and TRBJ1-1, with 9 positions matching TRBD1. V shed 1 base, J shed 0 bases, and the junction held 3 bases outside the gene matches. The germline gives CDR1 LGHNA, CDR2 YNFKEQ. The CDR3 contains 16 residues. The CDR3, as DNA: TGTGCCAGCAGCCAAGTAACAGGGGGCCTGAACACTGAAGCTTTCTTT. This sequence encodes CASSQVTGGLNTEAFF.

The chain has TRBV2 and TRBJ2-7; 12 positions match TRBD2. There are 16 residues in the CDR3. CDR1 and CDR2 (germline): SNHLY, FYNNEI. The V segment lost 6 bases and the J segment 4 bases; nucleotides outside the gene matches: 10. The CDR3 bases are TGTGCCAGCAGGGTTACTCCGGGACTAGCGGGTTACGAGCAGTACTTC. Translated, it gives CASRVTPGLAGYEQYF.

The chain recombines TRBV7-2 with TRBJ2-3; 8 bases are shared with TRBD2. Germline lookup yields CDR1 SGHTA and CDR2 FQGNSA. Trimming took 1 base from V and 4 from J; bases not matched to a gene: 7. This CDR3 contains 16 residues. The CDR3 nucleotides read TGTGCCAGCAGCTTAGGGTGGACTAGCCCCCCAGATACGCAGTATTTT. This sequence encodes CASSLGWTSPPDTQYF.

The CDR3 spells CASSVSPTQETQYF. CDR3 bases: TGTGCCAGTAGTGTCTCCCCGACCCAAGAGACCCAGTACTTC. The V gene is TRBV19, the J gene TRBJ2-5, with D uncertain. The germline V gene encodes CDR1 LNHDA and CDR2 SQIVND (reference sequence). Trimming removed 5 bases at V and 1 base at J, with 11 bases between. CDR3 length: 14 residues.

This CDR3 is CSVEGTSGRTYEQYF. CDR3 nucleotide sequence: TGCAGCGTTGAAGGGACTAGCGGGAGAACCTACGAGCAGTACTTC. The chain uses TRBV29-1 and TRBJ2-7; 13 bases are shared with TRBD2. This CDR3 spans 15 amino acids. From germline, CDR1 is SQVTM and CDR2 ANQGSEA. V lost 1 base to trimming and J lost 2 bases; unmatched junction nucleotides: 2.

This sequence joins TRBV10-1 and TRBJ2-1, with D possibly being TRBD2 (6 bases). V was shortened by 0 bases and J by 5 bases, with 14 bases between the two germline ends. The CDR3 totals 16 residues. The V gene's germline CDR1 is WNHNN and CDR2 SYGVQD (reference sequence). In DNA, the CDR3 is TGCGCCAGCAGTGAGTCGGGACTCCTTCTCCACAATGAGCAGTTCTTC. The encoded protein is CASSESGLLLHNEQFF.

V is TRBV7-2 and J is TRBJ1-2, with D possibly TRBD1 on 5 matching bases. Germline values: CDR1 SGHTA, CDR2 FQGNSA. Trimming took 7 bases from V and 8 from J, leaving 17 bases between them. This CDR3 region has 13 residues. For the CDR3, the DNA is TGTGCCAGCACGCAAGGGACCGCAAGGGGCTACACCTTC. Protein sequence: CASTQGTARGYTF. Together with reference TRBV7-2 and TRBJ1-2, the CDR3 gives the full variable domain: GAGVSQSPSNKVTEKGKDVELRCDPISGHTALYWYRQSLGQGLEFLIYFQGNSAPDKSGLPSDRFSAERTGGSVSTLTIQRTQQEDSAVYLCASTQGTARGYTFGSGTRLTVV.

The rearrangement joins TRBV5-8 to TRBJ2-6, with no clear D. This CDR3 is built from 16 residues. Between the trimmed V and J ends, which lost 7 bases and 5 bases, there was a span of 19 bases. Germline assignment: CDR1 SGHTS and CDR2 YDEGEE. CDR3 in DNA: TGTGCCAGCCGGCCGCTTACACAAAGTCGGGCCAACGTCCTGACTTTC. Its protein is CASRPLTQSRANVLTF.

This clone was seen more than once but under ten times. The chain links TRBV18 to TRBJ2-7; 10 bases are shared with TRBD2. Germline lookup yields CDR1 KGHSH and CDR2 LQKENI. V was pared by 5 bases and J by 7 bases, with 14 bases of the junction left unmatched. The CDR3 is 16 residues long. The CDR3 is CASSAITRGLASEQYF. The CDR3 coding sequence is TGTGCCAGCTCAGCAATCACACGGGGACTAGCGAGTGAGCAGTACTTC.

The V gene is TRBV4-3, the J gene TRBJ2-1, with D perhaps matching TRBD2 (7 bases). Germline V gene lookup returns CDR1 LGHNA and CDR2 YSLEER. CDR3 length: 18 amino acids. Trimming cost V 1 base and J 2 bases, with 18 bases left between them. In DNA form, the CDR3 reads TGCGCCAGCAGCCAAGCTCCTCCGGGGAGGGGGGCCTACAATGAGCAGTTCTTC. It yields the protein CASSQAPPGRGAYNEQFF.

The rearrangement uses TRBV5-3 and TRBJ2-1; 16 positions agree with TRBD2. TRBV5-3 is assigned to the ORF class and has an uncertain function. The CDR3 is made up of 17 amino acids. V shed 4 bases, J shed 5 bases, and the junction held 6 bases outside the gene matches. As DNA, the CDR3 is TGTGCCAGAAGCCTCGGGACTAGCGGGAGGGATGACAATGAGCAGTTCTTC. Its translation: CARSLGTSGRDDNEQFF.

The V call is TRBV21-1, the J call TRBJ1-2. TRBV21-1 is described as a pseudogene. This CDR3 is built from 14 residues. The CDR3 coding sequence is TGTGCCAACCTGCGGGTCAGGGAACAGGCCAGCTACACCTTC. Protein: CANLRVREQASYTF.

The chain combines TRBV7-2 with TRBJ2-2, with TRBD2 matching over 8 bases. The length of the CDR3 is 17 residues. CDR1 and CDR2 (germline): SGHTA, FQGNSA. The trim removed 1 base at V and 5 bases at J, leaving 9 bases unmatched. The CDR3: CASSLVSGSGVTGELFF. The CDR3 nucleotides are TGTGCCAGCAGCTTAGTTTCGGGTAGCGGGGTTACCGGGGAGCTGTTTTTT.

The chain is built from TRBV6-1 and TRBJ1-5, with TRBD1 as a possible D gene (5 bases). The length of the CDR3 is 16 residues. V was trimmed by 1 base and J by 6 bases, leaving 16 bases between them. Per germline, CDR1 MNHNS and CDR2 SASEGT. The CDR3 DNA reads as TGTGCCAGCAGTGAAGGCGCCAGGGCAGTAGGTCAGCCCCAGCATTTT. Protein: CASSEGARAVGQPQHF.

This clone was detected once. V is TRBV9 and J is TRBJ2-5; TRBD2 matches at 8 bases. This CDR3 spans 15 amino acids. V was pared by 0 bases and J by 5 bases, with 6 bases of the junction left unmatched. Germline V CDR1 and CDR2: SGDLS, YYNGEE. The CDR3 DNA sequence: TGTGCCAGCAGCGTAGGTAACGGGAGGGCGGAGACCCAGTACTTC. It is translated as CASSVGNGRAETQYF.